The 12 T cell receptor beta chains given below trace back to one sample, sequenced in a study of blood T cell repertoires in COVID-19. Only in-frame clones appear in the TCRdb table, and some are missing; sequencing was by immunoSEQ multiplex PCR. The sample lists some 170,000 clones, around four fifths occurring once. The sequenced sample consisted of peripheral blood. Every receptor here comes from a man in his 70s with acute or convalescent COVID-19.

The chain carries TRBV21-1 and TRBJ2-5; the table's D call, TRBD1, has no DNA check behind it. TRBV21-1 is an annotated pseudogene. The CDR3 runs 18 residues. In nucleotides, the CDR3 is TGTGCCAGCAGCTCTCCCGGGACAGGGGGCGCGAAGTGGGAGACCCAGTACTTC. This translates into CASSSPGTGGAKWETQYF.

The chain recombines TRBV25-1 with TRBJ2-3; possible D gene TRBD2, 6 bases. Germline CDR1 MGHDK, CDR2 SYGVNS. The CDR3 totals 15 residues. Trimming took off 5 bases at V and 0 bases at J, with 12 bases between the two ends. The CDR3 region is CASSPARGSTDTQYF. The CDR3, as DNA: TGTGCCAGCAGTCCCGCCCGGGGGAGCACAGATACGCAGTATTTT.

The chain combines TRBV6-1 with TRBJ1-3, with unresolved D. Germline values: CDR1 MNHNS, CDR2 SASEGT. This CDR3 comprises 15 residues. V gave up 0 bases and J gave up 4 bases, with 10 bases separating them. CDR3 bases: TGTGCCAGCAGTGAAGCCGCAGGTGCAGGAAACACCATATATTTT. It translates to CASSEAAGAGNTIYF.

The gene calls are TRBV7-6 and TRBJ2-7; D is perhaps TRBD1 (5 bases). This CDR3 contains 14 residues. Looked up from germline, CDR1 is SGHVS and CDR2 is FNYEAQ. Trimming stripped 5 bases from V and 0 bases from J, with 11 bases between. Here the CDR3 reads CASSKTDSSYEQYF. The CDR3 DNA sequence: TGTGCCAGCAGCAAGACAGACAGCTCCTACGAGCAGTACTTC.

The rearrangement joins TRBV6-2 or TRBV6-3 to TRBJ2-3; 10 bases match TRBD2. In germline, CDR1 is MNHEY, CDR2 SVGEGT. Losses at the gene ends were 0 bases for V and 2 bases for J; bases not matched to a gene: 14. This CDR3 contains 20 residues. The CDR3 here is CASSYSPFRLTSGSTDTQYF. The CDR3 DNA sequence: TGTGCCAGCAGTTACTCGCCCTTCCGATTGACTAGCGGGTCCACAGATACGCAGTATTTT.

V gene TRBV30 combines with J gene TRBJ2-1; 9 bases are shared with TRBD1. Germline V gives CDR1 GTSNPN, CDR2 SVGIG (reference sequence). The J segment lost 3 bases and the V segment lost 3 bases, leaving 12 bases of the junction unmatched. This CDR3 comprises 17 residues. The chain's CDR3 is CAWRPGTGPYVYNEQFF. CDR3 nucleotide sequence: TGTGCCTGGAGGCCCGGGACAGGGCCATATGTCTACAATGAGCAGTTCTTC.

The genes are TRBV5-1 and TRBJ2-2; 7 bases fit TRBD2. The J segment lost 0 bases and the V segment lost 6 bases, leaving 2 bases of the junction unmatched. There are 14 residues in the CDR3. The V gene's germline CDR1 is SGHRS and CDR2 YFSETQ. The CDR3 DNA sequence: TGCGCCAGCAATCTAGCGGCGAACACCGGGGAGCTGTTTTTT. Amino acids: CASNLAANTGELFF.

V usage is TRBV7-8 and J usage is TRBJ2-3; TRBD2 aligns across 7 bases. V shed 2 bases and J 6 bases; nucleotides not matched to a gene: 5. This CDR3 spans 14 amino acids. Germline-derived CDR1 and CDR2 are SGHVS and FQNEAQ. CDR3 nucleotide sequence: TGTGCCAGCAGCTTAACGGGGCGGGGGGATACGCAGTATTTT. It yields the protein CASSLTGRGDTQYF.

The chain combines TRBV7-9 with TRBJ2-1; TRBD1 aligns across 7 bases. The CDR3 has 14 amino acids. The V gene end was trimmed by 6 bases and the J gene end by 5 bases; junction bases not matched to a gene: 7. Germline V gene data show CDR1 as SEHNR and CDR2 as FQNEAQ (reference sequence). CDR3 nucleotide sequence: TGTGCCAGCAGGACGGGACAGACAAACAATGAGCAGTTCTTC. It yields the protein CASRTGQTNNEQFF.

The chain links TRBV5-5 to TRBJ1-2; possibly TRBD1 for D (6 bases). Trimming took 0 bases from V and 2 from J, leaving 8 bases between them. The CDR3 sequence is 14 residues long. In germline, CDR1 is SGHKS, CDR2 YYEKEE (reference sequence). The CDR3 nucleotides read TGTGCCAGCAGCTTGGAACAGGGCAACTATGGCTACACCTTC. Its translation is CASSLEQGNYGYTF.

This clone occurred once. The chain employs TRBV11-2 and TRBJ2-7; D is unresolved. CDR1 is SGHAT and CDR2 is FQNNGV in the germline V gene. The CDR3 is 13 amino acids. The V gene lost 3 bases and the J gene lost 2 bases, with 8 bases spanning the gap. The CDR3 region is CASSFPLAYEQYF. The CDR3 region has the DNA TGTGCCAGCAGCTTCCCCCTTGCCTACGAGCAGTACTTC.

The CDR3 spells CASNRVGQGENIQYF. In DNA, the CDR3 is TGTGCCAGTAATCGAGTAGGGCAGGGTGAAAACATTCAGTACTTC. This rearrangement joins TRBV19 to TRBJ2-4; maybe TRBD1 (5 bases). V was pared by 7 bases and J by 5 bases, with 18 bases between. This CDR3 has 15 amino acids. CDR1 and CDR2 (germline): LNHDA, SQIVND (reference sequence).